This T cell receptor beta chain was observed in a study of blood T cell repertoires in COVID-19. On the study more broadly: The United States, Italy and Spain supplied acute and convalescent COVID-19 samples.

In the original workflow: Researchers report that nucleated cell counts were estimated from reference gene primer amplification. Clones were read by immunoSEQ multiplex PCR, and TCRdb kept only the in-frame ones, dropping some. From that table come the V and J calls and clone size; the DNA was used to work out D and trimming. The data show about 200,000 clones, over 85% seen once. The cohort comprised adults aged roughly 18 to 95 years residing in approximately 25 US areas. CDR1 and CDR2 (germline): SGHDT, YYEEEE. CDR3 length: 15 residues. With V trimmed by 2 bases and J by 8 bases, 7 bases remained unmatched.

The TCR was taken from a woman aged 25-40 years with acute COVID-19. V usage is TRBV5-6 and J usage is TRBJ1-6, with 7 bases matching TRBD1. The material sequenced was PBMCs or T cells enriched from blood (not recorded which). The CDR3 DNA sequence: TGTGCCAGCAGCTTACTACAGGGGCGGGATTCACCCCTCCACTTT. Translation gives CASSLLQGRDSPLHF.